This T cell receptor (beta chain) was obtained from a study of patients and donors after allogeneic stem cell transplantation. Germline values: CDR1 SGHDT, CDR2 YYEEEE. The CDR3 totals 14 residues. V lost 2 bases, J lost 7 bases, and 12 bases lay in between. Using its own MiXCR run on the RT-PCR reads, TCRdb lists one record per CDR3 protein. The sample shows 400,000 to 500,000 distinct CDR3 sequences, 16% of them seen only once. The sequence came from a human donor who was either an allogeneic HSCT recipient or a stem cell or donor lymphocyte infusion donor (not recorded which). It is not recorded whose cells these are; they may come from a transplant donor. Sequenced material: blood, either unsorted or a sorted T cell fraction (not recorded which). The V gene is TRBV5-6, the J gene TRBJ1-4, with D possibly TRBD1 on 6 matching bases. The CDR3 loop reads CASSFPQGGEKLFF. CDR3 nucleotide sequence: TGTGCCAGCAGCTTTCCACAGGGCGGTGAAAAACTGTTTTTT.